Listed here is a single TCR beta chain. Antigen: not known. A deep-level run was used for the assay. Original processing notes: Junction-only immunoSEQ sequences carried no quality scores, so filtering differed. Profiling relied on immunoSEQ multiplex PCR, and the TCRdb table lists in-frame clones only, not all of them. V, J and clone size derive from that table, while D and trimming were established from the DNA sequence. The sample comprises hundreds of thousands of clones, 70% to 80% of which are singletons, and less than 15% rests with the top ten. These data are taken from a study of shared clonotypes between healthy human individuals. Caucasian adults residing in Nashville, Tennessee made up all the donors. Findings of the study overall: The genetic and exposure-history diversity represented was limited by few donors.

Trimming pared 3 bases from V and 1 base from J, leaving 0 bases between. Per the germline V gene, CDR1 is PRHDT and CDR2 is FYEKMQ (reference sequence). The CDR3 is made up of 11 amino acids. Sequenced sample: PBMCs. This receptor was identified in a woman aged 35 to 49 in good health. Some clones in this sample may be carry-over from other donors' samples. The chain carries TRBV13 and TRBJ1-2, with unresolved D. The CDR3 DNA is TGTGCCAGCAGCTTTAACTATGGCTACACCTTC. Protein product: CASSFNYGYTF.